These 14 T cell receptor beta chains share one sample of origin, sequenced in a study of cytomegalovirus exposure and HLA in healthy donors. The PCR contained 60 Vbeta and 13 Jbeta primers. TCRdb's table, derived via immunoSEQ multiplex PCR, lists solely in-frame clones and lacks some. This table has 150,000 to 200,000 clones, roughly 76% appearing once. The specimen sequenced was PBMCs. These receptors originate from a young woman in good health and CMV-seropositive.

The chain uses TRBV10-3 and TRBJ2-2; TRBD1 matches at 8 bases. The CDR3 has 14 amino acids. Germline trimming cut 7 bases from V and 6 bases from J; bases unmatched to any gene: 7. Germline-derived CDR1 and CDR2 are ENHRY and SYGVKD. In DNA, the CDR3 is TGTGCCATCACGGACAGGGTCGGGGCCGGGGAGCTGTTTTTT. Translation gives CAITDRVGAGELFF.

This clone came up once. The CDR3 region is CASSVSPQGDTGELFF. CDR3 DNA: TGTGCCAGCAGCGTATCCCCTCAGGGGGACACCGGGGAGCTGTTTTTT. The chain carries TRBV9 and TRBJ2-2, with 7 bases aligning to TRBD1. CDR3 size: 16 residues. CDR1 SGDLS and CDR2 YYNGEE come from the germline V gene. V lost 1 base and J lost 3; bases outside the gene matches: 6.

This clone was detected once. At one of its ends the junction is not consistent with the germline gene, which may arise from a read error. The V call is TRBV7-7, the J call TRBJ2-1, with D maybe TRBD2 (5 bases). Germline V gene sequence: CDR1 SSHAT, CDR2 FNYEAQ (reference sequence). The CDR3 sequence is 14 residues long. DNA for the CDR3: TGTGCCAGCAGCTTAACTAGTGGTTACAGTGAGCAGTTCTTC. Its translation: CASSLTSGYSEQFF. Drawing the rest from reference TRBV7-7 and TRBJ2-1, the complete variable domain is GAGVSQSPRYKVTKRGQDVTLRCDPISSHATLYWYQQALGQGPEFLTYFNYEAQPDKSGLPSDRFSAERPEGSISTLTIQRTEQRDSAMYRCASSLTSGYSEQFFGPGTRLTVL.

The chain uses TRBV5-1 and TRBJ2-2; D is uncertain. The CDR3 is made up of 15 amino acids. The V end lost 0 bases, the J end lost 0 bases, and 6 bases lay between the germline ends. Looked up from germline, CDR1 is SGHRS and CDR2 is YFSETQ. The CDR3 region has the DNA TGCGCCAGCAGCTTGGACGGTTCGAACACCGGGGAGCTGTTTTTT. Amino acids: CASSLDGSNTGELFF.

The genes are TRBV27 and TRBJ1-6; a weak D match, TRBD1 (5 bases). Deletions cut 4 bases from V and 7 bases from J, with 20 bases between. The CDR3 covers 17 residues. Looked up from germline, CDR1 is MNHEY and CDR2 is SMNVEV (reference sequence). The CDR3 loop reads CASSSGLESPWNSPLHF. The CDR3 coding sequence is TGTGCCAGCAGTTCGGGACTGGAATCCCCTTGGAATTCACCCCTCCACTTT.

The rearrangement links TRBV2 to TRBJ2-3; D perhaps matches TRBD2 (5 bases). The CDR3 has 13 residues. The germline V and J ends were trimmed by 4 bases and 8 bases, with 13 bases remaining between them. CDR1 and CDR2 from the germline V gene are SNHLY and FYNNEI. CDR3 in amino acids: CASSGAREGTQYF. CDR3 nucleotide sequence: TGTGCCAGCAGTGGAGCCAGAGAGGGTACGCAGTATTTT.

The chain couples TRBV20-1 to TRBJ1-2; 7 nucleotides match TRBD1. The ends lost 0 bases at V and 14 bases at J; junction bases unmatched: 6. Germline CDR1 is DFQATT and CDR2 is SNEGSKA (reference sequence). The CDR3 is made up of 11 amino acids. The DNA for the CDR3 is TGCAGTGCTAGAGAAGGGACAGAACTTACCTTC. Encoded protein: CSAREGTELTF.

The chain carries TRBV4-2 and TRBJ2-5; D remains unclear. CDR1 LGHNA and CDR2 YNFKEQ come from the germline V gene. V was pared by 0 bases and J by 2 bases, with 13 bases between. This CDR3 is built from 16 residues. CDR3 bases: TGTGCCAGCAGCCAAGACCTAGGCGACTTACAAGAGACCCAGTACTTC. Amino acid sequence: CASSQDLGDLQETQYF.

This sequence joins TRBV13 and TRBJ2-1; 10 positions match TRBD2. The germline CDR1 and CDR2 sequences are PRHDT and FYEKMQ (reference sequence). V gave up 7 bases and J gave up 4 bases; unmatched junction bases: 4. The length of the CDR3 is 14 residues. CDR3 in amino acids: CASTQRGGYNEQFF. The CDR3 DNA reads TGTGCCAGCACCCAGCGGGGGGGATACAATGAGCAGTTCTTC.

This chain connects TRBV7-9 to TRBJ1-1, with TRBD1 matching 7 bases. V gave up 1 base and J gave up 5 bases; unmatched junction bases: 10. This CDR3 is 16 amino acids long. CDR1 and CDR2 (germline): SEHNR, FQNEAQ (reference sequence). CDR3: CASSLEGAGGETEAFF. The CDR3 DNA sequence: TGTGCCAGCAGCTTAGAGGGGGCCGGGGGCGAGACTGAAGCTTTCTTT.

This clone was counted a single time. This chain uses TRBV19 with TRBJ1-2, with D unresolved. Trimming removed 2 bases from V and 5 bases from J, with 9 bases in between. Germline V gene sequence: CDR1 LNHDA, CDR2 SQIVND (reference sequence). The CDR3 totals 13 residues. The CDR3 nucleotides are TGTGCCAGTAGTATAAACAAATCGTATGGCTACACCTTC. This encodes CASSINKSYGYTF.

Remarks on this clone: A read error may account for a junction end that differs from germline. The V gene is TRBV28, the J gene TRBJ2-6; a weak D match, TRBD2 (7 bases). The germline CDR1 and CDR2 sequences are MDHEN and SYDVKM. The CDR3 runs 15 residues. CDR3 in amino acids: CASISTGGGANGLTF. CDR3 coding DNA: TGTGCCAGCATTTCGACAGGTGGGGGGGCCAACGGCCTGACTTTC.

The V gene is TRBV9, the J gene TRBJ2-2; perhaps TRBD2 as D (5 bases). Germline V gene sequence: CDR1 SGDLS, CDR2 YYNGEE. Trimming stripped 0 bases from V and 8 bases from J, with 11 bases between. The CDR3 extends over 14 amino acids. The chain's CDR3 is CASSVVDWEGELFF. CDR3 coding DNA: TGTGCCAGCAGCGTAGTTGATTGGGAGGGGGAGCTGTTTTTT.

In DNA form, the CDR3 reads TGTGCCAGCAGCTTCGGACTACAAGAGACCCAGTACTTC. The encoded protein is CASSFGLQETQYF. The chain employs TRBV5-4 and TRBJ2-5; a possible D gene is TRBD2 (6 bases). CDR1 is SGHNT and CDR2 is YYREEE in the germline V gene (reference sequence). The CDR3 loop spans 13 amino acids. Trimming cost V 2 bases and J 2 bases, with 7 bases left between them. The complete variable domain, with remaining parts taken from reference TRBV5-4 and TRBJ2-5, reads ETGVTQSPTHLIKTRGQQVTLRCSSQSGHNTVSWYQQALGQGPQFIFQYYREEENGRGNFPPRFSGLQFPNYSSELNVNALELDDSALYLCASSFGLQETQYFGPGTRLLVL.